This T cell receptor beta chain was recovered during a study of T cell responses to AZD1222 COVID-19 vaccine. General study findings and limits: In a largely white British group with more females than males, clonal diversity was possibly underestimated. A reported finding is that nearly half of spike-specific TCRs target unmutated variant regions.

CDR1 and CDR2 (germline): LNHDA, SQIVND (reference sequence). The CDR3 runs to 13 residues. Between the trimmed V and J ends, which lost 5 bases and 0 bases, there was a span of 7 bases. Clones were read by immunoSEQ multiplex PCR, and TCRdb kept only the in-frame ones, dropping some. In the table there are tens of thousands of clones, about 80% of which are singletons. A remark on this clone: No antigen is known for it.

Sequencing used peripheral blood, obtained 28 days after the second AZD1222 dose. J is TRBJ1-2 and V is TRBV19; unclear D gene. This clonotype originated in an adult who received the AZD1222 COVID-19 vaccine. Here the CDR3 DNA reads TGTGCCAGTAGTGAGAGAGCTAACTATGGCTACACCTTC. Amino acids: CASSERANYGYTF.